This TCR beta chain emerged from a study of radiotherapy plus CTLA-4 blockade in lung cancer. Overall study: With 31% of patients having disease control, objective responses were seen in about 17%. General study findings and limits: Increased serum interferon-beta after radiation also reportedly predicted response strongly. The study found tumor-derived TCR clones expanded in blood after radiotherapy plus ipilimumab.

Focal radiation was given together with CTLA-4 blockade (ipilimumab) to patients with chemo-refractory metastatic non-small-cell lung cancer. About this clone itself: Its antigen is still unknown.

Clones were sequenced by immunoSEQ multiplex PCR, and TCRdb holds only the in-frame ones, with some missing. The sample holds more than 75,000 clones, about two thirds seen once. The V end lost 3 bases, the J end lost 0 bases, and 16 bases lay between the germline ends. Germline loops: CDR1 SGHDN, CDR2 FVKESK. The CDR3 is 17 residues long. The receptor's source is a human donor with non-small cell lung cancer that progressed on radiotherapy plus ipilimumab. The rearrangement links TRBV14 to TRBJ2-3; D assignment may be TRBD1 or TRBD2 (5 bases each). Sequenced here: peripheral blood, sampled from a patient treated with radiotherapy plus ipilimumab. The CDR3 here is CASSHGTKYASTDTQYF. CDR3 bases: TGTGCCAGCAGCCACGGGACGAAATATGCTAGCACAGATACGCAGTATTTT.